These 9 T cell receptor beta chains were sequenced from one sample in a study of read filtering for tumor transcriptome and immune sequencing. From roughly 400 ng of RNA, a library with molecular barcoded alpha/delta and beta/gamma adaptors was made. Each CDR3 protein gets one entry after TCRdb re-called the reads with MiXCR. The table includes about 57,000 distinct CDR3 sequences, approximately 15% detected once. Sequencing was done on a sample of a population of CD138-negative cells sorted from bone marrow. These receptors were taken from a donor over 35 with multiple myeloma.

This clonotype occurred many times. The chain combines TRBV20-1 with TRBJ2-3; D perhaps matches TRBD2 (6 bases). Trimming shortened V by 0 bases and J by 3 bases, and 19 bases separated the two germline ends. The V gene's germline CDR1 is DFQATT and CDR2 SNEGSKA (reference sequence). The CDR3 is 17 residues long. The CDR3 nucleotides are TGCAGTGCTAGAGAGAGACCCGGGACTGACACTACAGATACGCAGTATTTT. It is translated as CSARERPGTDTTDTQYF.

Remarks on this clonotype: This could be a read error, since a much larger clone is one nucleotide away. The chain uses TRBV29-1 and TRBJ1-1; D is ambiguous. There are 11 residues in the CDR3. Trimming removed 7 bases from V and 1 base from J, with 7 bases in between. Germline CDR1 reads SQVTM; CDR2 reads ANQGSEA. DNA for the CDR3: TGCAGCGCTGTGAAGAACACTGAAGCTTTCTTT. Encoded protein: CSAVKNTEAFF.

On this clonotype itself: This could be a read error, since a much larger clone is one nucleotide away. The chain employs TRBV6-6 and TRBJ2-5; D may be TRBD2 (6 bases). The germline CDR1 and CDR2 sequences are MNHNY and SVGAGI (reference sequence). The CDR3 has 12 amino acids. V lost 11 bases, J lost 5 bases, and 15 bases lay in between. The CDR3 DNA reads as TGTGCCGGTAGGAGGGGAAGGGAGACCCAGTACTTC. It is translated as CAGRRGRETQYF.

This clonotype has a count of ten or more. The chain is built from TRBV4-2 and TRBJ2-7, with a weak D call TRBD2 (6 bases). Germline V gives CDR1 LGHNA, CDR2 YNFKEQ. Trimming stripped 1 base from V and 0 bases from J, with 7 bases between. This CDR3 comprises 14 residues. The CDR3 loop reads CASSQATSSYEQYF. In nucleotides, the CDR3 is TGTGCCAGCAGCCAAGCGACTAGCTCCTACGAGCAGTACTTC.

This rearrangement joins TRBV7-9 to TRBJ1-4; D gene ambiguous. This CDR3 region has 14 residues. Germline lookup yields CDR1 SEHNR and CDR2 FQNEAQ (reference sequence). Trimming left V 6 bases short and J 0 bases short, with 8 bases between. As DNA, the CDR3 is TGTGCCAGCAGGGAACTAACAACTAATGAAAAACTGTTTTTT. This sequence encodes CASRELTTNEKLFF.

A remark on this clonotype: A read error may explain this, as a much larger clone is one base away. This sequence joins TRBV7-9 and TRBJ1-5, with 8 bases fitting TRBD1. The CDR3 has 16 amino acids. CDR1 and CDR2 from the germline V gene are SEHNR and FQNEAQ (reference sequence). The V segment lost 4 bases and the J segment 6 bases; nucleotides outside the gene matches: 11. The CDR3 nucleotides read TGTGCCAGCAGCTCACTTGACAGGGGCGCTGGTCAGCCCCAGCATTTT. Its translation is CASSSLDRGAGQPQHF.

As concerns this clonotype: A much larger clone sits a single nucleotide away, making a read error possible. The rearrangement links TRBV12-3 or TRBV12-4 to TRBJ2-1; D gene ambiguous. The V end was cut by 2 bases, the J end by 9 bases, with 11 bases between. The CDR3 runs to 13 residues. The CDR3 DNA sequence: TGTGCCAGCAGTTTAACAGCCAGCAGTGAGCAGTTCTTC. Protein product: CASSLTASSEQFF.

This clonotype was seen repeatedly, ten times or more. DNA for the CDR3: TGTGCCAGCCAGGGATATGGGGGGAGTGGTGAGCAGTTCTTC. Amino acids: CASQGYGGSGEQFF. V and J are TRBV19 and TRBJ2-1; the D gene is possibly TRBD2 (6 bases). The CDR3 loop spans 14 amino acids. Between the trimmed V and J ends, which lost 9 bases and 9 bases, there was a span of 21 bases. Germline-derived CDR1 and CDR2 are LNHDA and SQIVND (reference sequence).

This clonotype was seen ten or more times. The chain couples TRBV11-3 to TRBJ2-7; 9 bases match TRBD1. CDR3 size: 15 residues. The germline CDR1 and CDR2 sequences are SGHNT and YENEEA. V trimming: 4 bases; J trimming: 4 bases; junction bases outside the gene matches: 8. The CDR3 nucleotides read TGTGCCAGCAGCTACCGGGACAGGGAAGGGTACGAGCAGTACTTC. This encodes CASSYRDREGYEQYF.